These T cell receptor beta chains were read from a single sample in a study of blood T cell repertoires in COVID-19. TCRdb keeps only in-frame clones here, not all; method: immunoSEQ multiplex PCR. Of 350,000 or so clones in the sample, about 87% were seen once. Input material: peripheral blood. The receptor set was obtained from a woman in her twenties or thirties with COVID-19, enrolled during active disease. CDR3s include the opening cysteine and the closing phenylalanine or tryptophan. D genes are given only for firm matches. Where a row states a size, it is once, few, many or the class of an expanded clone; other rows omit it.

>-|TRBJ1-3|-|TRBV23-1
TGCGCCAGCAGTCGTCCACCGACACAAACTTCGGGAAGCACCATATATTTT
CASSRPPTQTSGSTIYF
>once|TRBJ2-7|TRBD1|TRBV2
TGTGCCAGCAGTCCCAGCCGGACAGGGTCCTACGAGCAGTACTTC
CASSPSRTGSYEQYF
>-|TRBJ1-2|-|TRBV6-5
TGTGCCAGCCGCCCAGGGAATATATATGGCTACACCTTC
CASRPGNIYGYTF
>-|TRBJ2-3|TRBD2|TRBV24-1
TGTGCCACCAGCAAGCGGGGGGCGACAGATACGCAGTATTTT
CATSKRGATDTQYF
>-|TRBJ2-3|TRBD2|TRBV5-1
TGCGCCAGCAGCTTGGTTGCGGGGGACACAGATACGCAGTATTTT
CASSLVAGDTDTQYF
>-|TRBJ1-3|-|TRBV9
TGTGCCAGCAGCTTCTCACAGGGCTCTGGAAACACCATATATTTT
CASSFSQGSGNTIYF
>-|TRBJ2-3|-|TRBV5-4
TGTGCCAGCAGCTTGGATCTCGCGCGCAGCACAGATACGCAGTATTTT
CASSLDLARSTDTQYF
>-|TRBJ1-2|-|TRBV11-2
TGTGCCAGCAGCCCGGACAGCCGTGGGGGCTACACCTTC
CASSPDSRGGYTF
>-|TRBJ2-3|-|TRBV20-1
TGCAGTGCTAATGAGGGGGGGTGGGATACGCAGTATTTT
CSANEGGWDTQYF
>few|TRBJ1-4|-|TRBV18
TGTGCCAGCTCACCCAAGGGGGTTTTTGGTGAAAAACTGTTTTTT
CASSPKGVFGEKLFF
>-|TRBJ2-7|TRBD1|TRBV19
TGTGCCAGTGGACAGGGTCTTTACGAGCAGTACTTC
CASGQGLYEQYF
>-|TRBJ1-2|-|TRBV5-1
TGCGCCAGCAGCTTCGCGGTTAGCTATGGCTACACCTTC
CASSFAVSYGYTF
>-|TRBJ2-5|TRBD2|TRBV7-8
TGTGCCAGCAGCTTAGTGGGGCGGACACTACCCCGGGGGGGGACCCAGTACTTC
CASSLVGRTLPRGGTQYF
>-|TRBJ1-2|-|TRBV19
TGTGCCAGTAGCCGGGACACCTATGGCTACACCTTC
CASSRDTYGYTF
>-|TRBJ1-5|TRBD1|TRBV10-3
TGTGCCATCAGACCCGACAGGGGGGGTCAGCCCCAGCATTTT
CAIRPDRGGQPQHF
>few|TRBJ1-1|-|TRBV19
TGTGCCAGTAGCCAAAAAACGACAGGGAACACTGAAGCTTTCTTT
CASSQKTTGNTEAFF
>-|TRBJ1-1|TRBD1|TRBV7-6
TGTGCCAGCAGCAGCAACAGGGGGCCGTCGACTGAAGCTTTCTTT
CASSSNRGPSTEAFF
>-|TRBJ1-4|-|TRBV18
TGTGCCAGCTCCGAGAGTACTAATGAAAAACTGTTTTTT
CASSESTNEKLFF
>-|TRBJ2-1|TRBD2|TRBV5-1
TGCGCCAGCAGCTCTTACGGGACTAGCGGAACGAGCTCCTACAATGAGCAGTTCTTC
CASSSYGTSGTSSYNEQFF
>-|TRBJ2-4|TRBD2|TRBV14
TGTGCCAGCAGCATAGCGGGGGTAGCCAAAAACATTCAGTACTTC
CASSIAGVAKNIQYF
>once|TRBJ2-3|TRBD2|TRBV19
TGTGCCAGTAGTATAATCGGACTAGCGGATGGAGATACGCAGTATTTT
CASSIIGLADGDTQYF
>-|TRBJ1-2|TRBD1|TRBV2
TGTGCCAGCAGTCCCGACAGGGTGAACTATGGCTACACCTTC
CASSPDRVNYGYTF
>-|TRBJ2-5|-|TRBV6-6
TGTGCCAGCAGGTTGACCGGGGGAAGACAAGAGACCCAGTACTTC
CASRLTGGRQETQYF
>-|TRBJ2-2|-|TRBV7-9
TGTGCCAGCAGCCCCCCCGGGAATACGAACACCGGGGAGCTGTTTTTT
CASSPPGNTNTGELFF
>-|TRBJ1-2|TRBD1|TRBV6-2/TRBV6-3
TGTGCCAGCAGTTACGGGACAGCGCCCTATGGCTACACCTTC
CASSYGTAPYGYTF
>-|TRBJ1-6|-|TRBV11-3
TGTGCCAGCAGCCCGTCGAGACAGGATAATTCACCCCTCCACTTT
CASSPSRQDNSPLHF
>-|TRBJ2-5|-|TRBV2
TGTGCCAGCATAGGACGAGGGGAGACCCAGTACTTC
CASIGRGETQYF
>-|TRBJ1-2|TRBD1|TRBV19
TGTGCCAGTAGGGACAGGGGGATAGGTGGCTACACCTTC
CASRDRGIGGYTF
>-|TRBJ2-7|TRBD1|TRBV6-2/TRBV6-3
TGTGCCAGCAGTTATCTGATCGGACAGGGCTACGAGCAGTACTTC
CASSYLIGQGYEQYF
>-|TRBJ2-7|TRBD2|TRBV13
TGTGCCAGCAGCGGCGGACTAGCGGGACCGTACGAGCAGTACTTC
CASSGGLAGPYEQYF
>-|TRBJ2-1|TRBD2|TRBV11-2
TGTGCCAGCAAGTCCGGGGGGACCGAGGAGTTCTTC
CASKSGGTEEFF
>-|TRBJ2-2|-|TRBV3-1/TRBV3-2
TGTGCCAGCAGCCAAGAGATCAGTGGCCCCGGGGAGCTGTTTTTT
CASSQEISGPGELFF
>-|TRBJ1-5|-|TRBV27
TGTGGCGCGGGGAGGGCGGGGGGCCAGCCCCAGCATTTT
CGAGRAGGQPQHF
>-|TRBJ1-1|-|TRBV28
TGTGCCAGCAGTTCCCACGACAGCATGAACACTGAAGCTTTCTTT
CASSSHDSMNTEAFF
>-|TRBJ2-1|-|TRBV11-2
TGTGCCAGCAGCTTAGACCCCGGGGCAGGGGTTGCTGAGCAGTTCTTC
CASSLDPGAGVAEQFF
>-|TRBJ2-5|TRBD1|TRBV3-1/TRBV3-2
TGTGCCAGCAGACGACAGGGGGTGGTGGAGACCCAGTACTTC
CASRRQGVVETQYF
>-|TRBJ1-2|-|TRBV5-4
TGTGCCAGCAGCTTACCTAGTACGCAGGGTATTTACACCTTC
CASSLPSTQGIYTF
>few|TRBJ1-2|-|TRBV2
TGTGCCAGCCTAGCACGGGAGGGATATGGCTACACCTTC
CASLAREGYGYTF
>few|TRBJ1-1|-|TRBV29-1
TGCAGCGTTGGAAGGGGGGGCGGCACTGAAGCTTTCTTT
CSVGRGGGTEAFF
>few|TRBJ2-2|-|TRBV19
TGTGCCAGTAGTTCCGACAGTTATGCCGGGGAGCTGTTTTTT
CASSSDSYAGELFF